Below, 7 T cell receptor beta chains from the same sample are listed, as sequenced in a study of T cell repertoires in cytomegalovirus infection. These receptors have no known antigen. Via MiXCR, TCRdb re-called the reads, giving one row per CDR3 protein. The sample lists 600,000 to 700,000 distinct CDR3 sequences, around a third occurring once. Sequences were derived from cultured PBMCs, sampled from culture after CMV antigen stimulation. These receptors originate from a human donor in good health (CMV status not recorded). Some clones in this sample may be carry-over from other donors' samples.

The chain uses TRBV6-5 and TRBJ2-5, with D unresolved. This CDR3 is built from 13 residues. V was trimmed by 3 bases and J by 7 bases, leaving 12 bases between them. CDR1 is MNHEY, CDR2 SVGAGI, per germline. The CDR3: CASSYGPTVTQYF. In DNA form, the CDR3 reads TGTGCCAGCAGTTATGGACCGACCGTGACCCAGTACTTC.

The chain is built from TRBV6-1 and TRBJ1-5, with D possibly TRBD1 on 6 matching bases. Germline lookup yields CDR1 MNHNS and CDR2 SASEGT. There are 18 residues in the CDR3. Trimming cost V 6 bases and J 0 bases, with 21 bases left between them. As DNA, the CDR3 is TGTGCCAGCAGGGCCCCTGGGGGGCTACAAAATAGCAATCAGCCCCAGCATTTT. This encodes CASRAPGGLQNSNQPQHF.

The V gene is TRBV11-2, the J gene TRBJ2-2, with 8 bases identical to TRBD1. The V segment lost 4 bases and the J segment 7 bases; nucleotides outside the gene matches: 8. Germline CDR1 is SGHAT and CDR2 is FQNNGV. This CDR3 has 15 residues. CDR3 in amino acids: CASSSRTGQGGELFF. CDR3 DNA sequence: TGTGCCAGCAGCTCTCGGACAGGGCAAGGCGGGGAGCTGTTTTTT.

The chain links TRBV12-3 or TRBV12-4 to TRBJ2-2; 8 nucleotides line up with TRBD1. J gave up 6 bases and V 6 bases, and 6 bases lay outside the gene matches. This CDR3 spans 14 amino acids. The CDR3 protein is CASRGTGDSGELFF. CDR3 nucleotides: TGTGCCAGCAGGGGGACAGGTGATTCCGGGGAGCTGTTTTTT.

This clonotype was observed many times. The chain is built from TRBV7-9 and TRBJ2-7, with D possibly called TRBD1 or TRBD2 (5 bases each). This CDR3 contains 15 residues. Germline V gene data show CDR1 as SEHNR and CDR2 as FQNEAQ (reference sequence). V dropped 2 bases and J dropped 3 bases, with 14 bases sitting between them. CDR3 sequence (DNA): TGTGCCAGCAGCTTAATTTGGGACGGAAGCTACGAGCAGTACTTC. As protein: CASSLIWDGSYEQYF.

The genes are TRBV28 and TRBJ1-5; the D gene is possibly TRBD1 (6 bases). Trimming took off 6 bases at V and 4 bases at J, with 10 bases between the two ends. Germline loops: CDR1 MDHEN, CDR2 SYDVKM. This CDR3 contains 13 residues. CDR3 amino acids: CASSDRPNQPQHF. Written as DNA, the CDR3 is TGTGCCAGCAGCGACAGGCCTAATCAGCCCCAGCATTTT.

CDR3 nucleotide sequence: TGTGCCAGCAGCTTACCGATAGCGGGGGCCACTCGGGGGACCCAGTACTTC. As protein: CASSLPIAGATRGTQYF. The rearrangement links TRBV7-9 to TRBJ2-5; 9 nucleotides line up with TRBD2. V shed 2 bases, J shed 7 bases, and the junction held 14 bases outside the gene matches. The CDR3 length is 17 residues. Germline V lookup: CDR1 SEHNR, CDR2 FQNEAQ (reference sequence).